The rows below give T cell receptor beta chains drawn from one sample of a study of T cells in Graves' hyperthyroidism and ophthalmopathy. Via MiXCR, TCRdb re-called the multiplex PCR reads, giving one row per CDR3 protein. Seen here are 600,000 to 850,000 distinct CDR3 sequences, roughly 20% observed once, and the top ten hold over 15%. The specimen was blood. The receptor set was obtained from a woman aged 45-60 years with Graves' hyperthyroidism that later progressed to Graves' ophthalmopathy. Each CDR3 is given with its conserved first and last residue. The D gene is left open where the match is weak. Expanded clones get a size class; other rows say once, few or many, or leave the size out.

D gene,J gene,clone size,V gene,CDR3 DNA,CDR3 protein
-,TRBJ1-1,-,TRBV29-1,TGCAGCGTTGAAGATAGCGGGGATTTTAAAGCTTTCTTT,CSVEDSGDFKAFF
TRBD1,TRBJ2-2,few,TRBV5-1,TGCGCCAGCAGCTATCCGGGACAGGGACCCACCGGGGAGCTGTTTTTT,CASSYPGQGPTGELFF
TRBD1,TRBJ1-4,few,TRBV12-3/TRBV12-4,TGTGCCAGCAGTGGGACAGGGAAGGAACAACTGTTTTTT,CASSGTGKEQLFF
TRBD1,TRBJ1-2,many,TRBV7-9,TGTGCCAGCAGCTTACCGACCGGGACAGGGTATGGCTACACCTTC,CASSLPTGTGYGYTF
TRBD2,TRBJ2-3,many,TRBV28,TGTGCCAGCAGTTTACCCCTAAAGAAAGCGGGAAGCACAGATACGCAGTATTTT,CASSLPLKKAGSTDTQYF
-,TRBJ2-5,many,TRBV12-3/TRBV12-4,TGTGCCAGCAGTTTAGGCACCGGGACCACTAGAAAGACCCAGTACTTC,CASSLGTGTTRKTQYF
-,TRBJ1-2,few,TRBV19,TGTGCCAGTAGTATAGAGTTGGCGGCCCTCTATGGCTACACCTTC,CASSIELAALYGYTF
-,TRBJ1-1,few,TRBV15,TGTGCCACCAGCAGAGACTACCTGGAAGGACGAGCTTTCTTT,CATSRDYLEGRAFF
TRBD1,TRBJ2-1,few,TRBV28,TGTGCCAGCAGTTCCTCCGGGACAGGAGTTTACAATGAGCAGTTCTTC,CASSSSGTGVYNEQFF
-,TRBJ2-4,few,TRBV18,TGTGCCAGCTCACCTCCCTTTTCGAGGGGCACCCCGACCAAAAACATTCAGTACTTC,CASSPPFSRGTPTKNIQYF
-,TRBJ1-3,-,TRBV29-1,TGCAGCGTTCCAGGGAGGAACACCATATATTTT,CSVPGRNTIYF
-,TRBJ1-3,many,TRBV7-8,TGTGCCAGCAGCCCGGGCAGGGGAAACACCATATATTTT,CASSPGRGNTIYF
TRBD1,TRBJ2-5,few,TRBV19,TGTGCCAGTAGTATTGACAGGGGGGGAGTCGGACAAGAGACCCAGTACTTC,CASSIDRGGVGQETQYF
-,TRBJ1-5,few,TRBV4-1,TGCGCCAGCAGCCAAGTCTGCTACAAGGGATGCCGGCCCCAGCATTTT,CASSQVCYKGCRPQHF
-,TRBJ1-4,many,TRBV2,TGTGCCAGCAGTGAAACTAATGAAAAACTGTTTTTT,CASSETNEKLFF
-,TRBJ2-5,many,TRBV7-3,TGTGCCAGCAGCTTAACGGGGAGAGGTGGGGAGACCCAGTACTTC,CASSLTGRGGETQYF
TRBD1,TRBJ2-1,-,TRBV20-1,TGCAGTGCGAGCCCCGGGACAGGAGCCTACAATGAGCAGTTCTTC,CSASPGTGAYNEQFF
TRBD2,TRBJ2-2,-,TRBV5-1,TGCGCCAGCAGCGTTAGCGGGGGGAACACCGGGGAGCTGTTTTTT,CASSVSGGNTGELFF
-,TRBJ2-5,many,TRBV12-3/TRBV12-4,TGTGCCAGCAGTTTGACGGGGCCTAGGAGGGAGACCCAGTACTTC,CASSLTGPRRETQYF
-,TRBJ2-2,many,TRBV3-1,TGTGCCAGCAGCCAGCAGATCGGGACACGGAACACCGGGGAGCTGTTTTTT,CASSQQIGTRNTGELFF
-,TRBJ1-5,few,TRBV6-1,TGTGCCAGCAGTGAAGCGAGCGGAATCAATAGCAATCAGCCCCAGCATTTT,CASSEASGINSNQPQHF
-,TRBJ2-5,many,TRBV6-1,TGTGCCAGCAGAACGGTAGCGGCACAAGAGACCCAGTACTTC,CASRTVAAQETQYF
-,TRBJ1-2,-,TRBV12-3/TRBV12-4,TGTGCCAGCAGTTCATCTCAAGGGACATCCCATTTGGATGGCTACACCTTC,CASSSSQGTSHLDGYTF
-,TRBJ2-3,few,TRBV29-1,TGCAGCGTTAGTGGTTGGGGGGTGGATACGCAGTATTTT,CSVSGWGVDTQYF
-,TRBJ1-1,few,TRBV29-1,TGCAGCGTTGAGTTGGACTACTCTGGTCACACTGAAGCTTTCTTT,CSVELDYSGHTEAFF
-,TRBJ2-7,few,TRBV20-1,TGCAGTGCTTTCCCCGGGGGGCCCTACGAGCAGTACTTC,CSAFPGGPYEQYF
TRBD2,TRBJ2-3,many,TRBV20-1,TGCAGTGCTAGAGGACTAGCGGGGGGCGGCACAGATACGCAGTATTTT,CSARGLAGGGTDTQYF
-,TRBJ1-6,few,TRBV27,TGTGCCAGCGCTACGGGGGGGGGTTACTCACCCCTCCACTTT,CASATGGGYSPLHF
-,TRBJ2-7,few,TRBV28,TGTGCCAGCAGTCCTGGGATGAACGAGCAGTACTTC,CASSPGMNEQYF
-,TRBJ1-1,few,TRBV30,TGTGCCTGGAGTAAAGGGGACACTGAAGCTTTCTTT,CAWSKGDTEAFF
-,TRBJ2-6,many,TRBV11-2,TGTGCCAGCAGCTTCTTGGACTCTGGGGCCAACGTCCTGACTTTC,CASSFLDSGANVLTF
-,TRBJ2-7,few,TRBV6-1,TGTGCCAGCAGTGGGGTGGACTCCCGCTACGAGCAGTACTTC,CASSGVDSRYEQYF
TRBD2,TRBJ2-3,many,TRBV6-2/TRBV6-3,TGTGCCAGCAGTTCCCCTAGCGGGGGGGTCATCGATACGCAGTATTTT,CASSSPSGGVIDTQYF
-,TRBJ2-3,many,TRBV13,TGTGCCAGCAGCTTACGGCGGGGCGCCCTCACAGATACGCAGTATTTT,CASSLRRGALTDTQYF
-,TRBJ1-5,many,TRBV5-5,TGTGCCAGCAGCTTGATGGGGGGCGGGAGCAATCAGCCCCAGCATTTT,CASSLMGGGSNQPQHF
TRBD1,TRBJ1-6,few,TRBV4-1,TGCGCCAGCAGCCCTATTCCGCTGGGACAGAGTAATTCACCCCTCCACTTT,CASSPIPLGQSNSPLHF
-,TRBJ1-6,-,TRBV6-2/TRBV6-3,TGTGCCAGCAGTTACTCGGACAGTTCGAGCTCCTATAATTCACCCCTCCACTTT,CASSYSDSSSSYNSPLHF
TRBD2,TRBJ2-1,few,TRBV12-3/TRBV12-4,TGTGCCAGCAGTCCTACCCGGACTAGCGGGAGCCCGCGGGAGCAGTTCTTC,CASSPTRTSGSPREQFF
-,TRBJ2-2,-,TRBV5-1,TGCGCCAGCGGCTTGCAGGGATCCGGGGAGCTGTTTTTT,CASGLQGSGELFF
-,TRBJ1-2,-,TRBV19,TGTGCCAGTAGTCCCGGGACCGGGATTATCCGCTATGGCTACACCTTC,CASSPGTGIIRYGYTF
-,TRBJ2-3,-,TRBV20-1,TGCAGTGCTTTGGACCCCATAGGCGCAGATACGCAGTATTTT,CSALDPIGADTQYF
-,TRBJ1-5,few,TRBV12-3/TRBV12-4,TGTGCCAGCAGCTTGGGTCGGTTCCACACAGACCAGCATTTT,CASSLGRFHTDQHF
-,TRBJ2-3,-,TRBV10-3,TGTGCCACCTTAGGGAGGGGGATGAGCACAGATACGCAGTATTTT,CATLGRGMSTDTQYF
TRBD1,TRBJ1-3,few,TRBV6-1,TGTGCCAGCAAGAGACAGGGGCCCTCTGGAAACACCATATATTTT,CASKRQGPSGNTIYF
-,TRBJ1-1,few,TRBV20-1,TGCAGTGCTAGAGATCCTCCTTTGGAGGGTGCTGAAGCTTTCTTT,CSARDPPLEGAEAFF
TRBD1,TRBJ1-1,many,TRBV2,TGTGCCAGCAGTGAAAAGTCAGGGGGCGAAACTTTCTTT,CASSEKSGGETFF
TRBD1,TRBJ1-1,many,TRBV9,TGTGCCAGCAGCGTCCTGGACAGGGAAGGGGGTGAAGCTTTCTTT,CASSVLDREGGEAFF
TRBD1,TRBJ2-3,-,TRBV5-1,TGCGCCAGCAGCTCGGACAGGCAAGATACGCAGTATTTT,CASSSDRQDTQYF
-,TRBJ2-6,few,TRBV7-3,TGTGCCAGCAGCTCATCCGACAGCCTCTCTGGGGCCAACGTCCTGACTTTC,CASSSSDSLSGANVLTF
TRBD2,TRBJ2-1,many,TRBV7-8,TGTGCCAGCAGCCCCGCTAGCGGGGCCTACAATGAGCAGTTCTTC,CASSPASGAYNEQFF
-,TRBJ2-2,-,TRBV5-1,TGCGCCAGCAGCTTGGTGGGGGACGCAAACACCGGGGAGCTGTTTTTT,CASSLVGDANTGELFF
-,TRBJ2-1,many,TRBV20-1,TGCAGTGCTAGTGCGCGGGGGCGAAACAATGAGCAGTTCTTC,CSASARGRNNEQFF
-,TRBJ1-1,many,TRBV12-3/TRBV12-4,TGTGCCAGCAGCGCCCTACTACTCTTGAACACTGAAGCTTTCTTT,CASSALLLLNTEAFF
-,TRBJ1-4,many,TRBV11-2,TGTGCCAGCAGCTTAGATCGTGGGCCGGATGAAAAACTGTTTTTT,CASSLDRGPDEKLFF
-,TRBJ2-7,few,TRBV20-1,TGCAGTGCTAGCGGGGTGCTGGGGTACGAGCAGTACTTC,CSASGVLGYEQYF
-,TRBJ1-6,-,TRBV5-1,TGCGCCAGCAGCTTGGGCGTGGATAACTCACCCCTCCACTTT,CASSLGVDNSPLHF
-,TRBJ2-7,many,TRBV2,TGTGCCAGCTTTTCAGGCGGCGGGGGCCAAACCTACGAGCAGTACTTC,CASFSGGGGQTYEQYF
-,TRBJ2-5,many,TRBV12-3/TRBV12-4,TGTGCCAGCAGTTTCGTCTGGGTGGACGATGAGACCCAGTACTTC,CASSFVWVDDETQYF
-,TRBJ1-5,few,TRBV5-6,TGTGCCAGCAGCTTTCTATCAGGGAGTGATCAGCCCCAGCATTTT,CASSFLSGSDQPQHF
-,TRBJ1-4,-,TRBV7-2,TGTGCCAGCAGCCCGATAACGGGGTGGGGTGAAAAACTGTTTTTT,CASSPITGWGEKLFF